This entry features one T cell receptor (beta chain) sequence. Per the germline V gene, CDR1 is SGHRS and CDR2 is YFSETQ. CDR3 length equals 16 residues. The ends were cut back, 5 bases at V and 6 bases at J, with 20 bases in the middle. This entry comes from a study of blood T cell repertoires in COVID-19. Study as a whole: There were acute and convalescent COVID-19 samples, and they came from the United States, Italy and Spain. PBMCs, B-cell-depleted T cells, or T cells provided the cDNA or gDNA that made up the material.

Original methodology: Counts of nucleated cells, estimated from reference gene primer amplification, were obtained. Some clones are missing from TCRdb's copy, which holds only in-frame ones; the method was immunoSEQ multiplex PCR. V and J calls and clone size are given by that table; D and trimming were obtained from the DNA. This table holds under 250,000 clones, about 85% found once. The rearrangement links TRBV5-1 to TRBJ2-2; possible D gene TRBD2, 7 bases. Input material: peripheral blood. This receptor was identified in a woman aged 80 or over with acute or convalescent COVID-19. The CDR3 reads CASSLRGDYQAGELFF. Written as DNA, the CDR3 is TGCGCCAGCAGTCTTAGGGGGGACTACCAAGCCGGGGAGCTGTTTTTT. Full variable domain (remainder filled in from reference TRBV5-1 and TRBJ2-2): KAGVTQTPRYLIKTRGQQVTLSCSPISGHRSVSWYQQTPGQGLQFLFEYFSETQRNKGNFPGRFSGRQFSNSRSEMNVSTLELGDSALYLCASSLRGDYQAGELFFGEGSRLTVL.